This T cell receptor beta chain was captured in a study of CD8 T cells in ankylosing spondylitis. Study-wide results and caveats: Clones that were linked to disease were CD8+ and were relatively rare in peripheral blood. It was reported that disease-linked clones were significantly enriched in matched ankylosing spondylitis synovial fluid. In reactive arthritis synovial fluid and blood, some motif variants had been reported before. Seemingly characteristic of ankylosing spondylitis blood was a TCR beta motif consisting of several highly homologous variants.

Germline assignment: CDR1 SGDLS and CDR2 YYNGEE. V lost 3 bases and J lost 1, with 10 bases in between. The CDR3 sequence is 14 residues long. Quantitative molecular-barcoded 5'-RACE generated the TCR beta libraries. TCRdb reprocessed the 5' RACE reads with MiXCR, giving one entry per CDR3 protein. Of about 800,000 distinct CDR3 sequences listed, 12% are singletons. As regards this clonotype: The target antigen is unknown.

Material for sequencing was blood, either unsorted or a sorted T cell fraction (not recorded which). V and J are TRBV9 and TRBJ2-5; D may correspond to TRBD1 or TRBD2 (5 bases each). The TCR sequence derives from a male donor with ankylosing spondylitis. CDR3 sequence reads: CASSERDLQETQYF. CDR3 sequence (DNA): TGTGCCAGCAGCGAACGGGACCTCCAAGAGACCCAGTACTTC. The complete variable domain, with remaining parts taken from reference TRBV9 and TRBJ2-5, reads DSGVTQTPKHLITATGQRVTLRCSPRSGDLSVYWYQQSLDQGLQFLIQYYNGEERAKGNILERFSAQQFPDLHSELNLSSLELGDSALYFCASSERDLQETQYFGPGTRLLVL.